This T cell receptor (beta chain) was recovered during a study of control samples from healthy donors and cancer patients. Sequenced by immunoSEQ multiplex PCR; TCRdb stores in-frame clones only, minus some. The sample lists 95,000 to 150,000 clones; approximately 88% were seen once. Unmatched junction bases numbered 2, after V lost 6 bases and J lost 0 bases. This CDR3 is 14 amino acids long. Germline CDR1 is KGHSH and CDR2 is LQKENI. As for this clone: This sample also contains other DNA sequences that code for the same CDR3.

This sequence was found in a man aged 35 to 55 in good health. The chain recombines TRBV18 with TRBJ1-3, with 7 bases that match TRBD1. The sample taken for sequencing was blood. This chain's CDR3 is CASSRDSSGNTIYF. The CDR3 DNA reads TGTGCCAGCTCCCGGGACAGCTCTGGAAACACCATATATTTT.